One sample yielded the 6 T cell receptor beta chains listed below, sequenced in a study of blood T cell repertoires in COVID-19. Data came from immunoSEQ multiplex PCR; TCRdb stores just in-frame clones and leaves some out. The sample lists about 210,000 clones; 80% to 90% were seen once. Sequencing input: PBMCs or T cells enriched from blood (not recorded which). These TCRs come from a man between 18 and 29 years old with acute COVID-19.

The rearrangement links TRBV6-5 to TRBJ1-2; 7 bases match TRBD1. J gave up 4 bases and V 6 bases, and 5 bases lay outside the gene matches. Germline assignment: CDR1 MNHEY and CDR2 SVGAGI. The length of the CDR3 is 13 residues. The CDR3 spells CASRGDSLYGYTF. CDR3 sequence (DNA): TGTGCCAGCAGGGGGGACAGTCTCTATGGCTACACCTTC.

The V and J genes are TRBV19 and TRBJ2-3, with D perhaps TRBD1 (5 bases). The CDR3 spans 14 residues. V was cut by 9 bases and J by 2 bases, with 15 bases left in between. In germline, CDR1 is LNHDA, CDR2 SQIVND (reference sequence). Written as DNA, the CDR3 is TGTGCCAGCTCGGTGGGGCTGGTCACAGATACGCAGTATTTT. Protein sequence: CASSVGLVTDTQYF.

V and J are TRBV28 and TRBJ2-3, with D unresolved. V shed 8 bases and J shed 2 bases, with 17 bases lying between them. The CDR3 length is 15 residues. Germline V CDR1 and CDR2: MDHEN, SYDVKM. The DNA of the CDR3 is TGTGCCAGCTCCCTTCTCCGCGAGGACACAGATACGCAGTATTTT. Encoded protein: CASSLLREDTDTQYF.

The V call is TRBV28, the J call TRBJ1-4; TRBD1 aligns across 10 bases. This CDR3 comprises 16 residues. The trim removed 4 bases at V and 5 bases at J, leaving 7 bases unmatched. Germline V gene lookup returns CDR1 MDHEN and CDR2 SYDVKM. DNA of the CDR3: TGTGCCAGCAGTTCTAGGAAGGACAGGGGGAATGAAAAACTGTTTTTT. It codes for CASSSRKDRGNEKLFF.

This clone was observed a handful of times. The CDR3: CSAGDRGGIQPQHF. CDR3 DNA: TGCAGTGCTGGTGACAGGGGTGGTATTCAGCCCCAGCATTTT. The chain is built from TRBV20-1 and TRBJ1-5, with TRBD1 matching 8 bases. CDR1 and CDR2 (germline): DFQATT, SNEGSKA (reference sequence). V lost 5 bases and J lost 6; bases outside the gene matches: 9. This CDR3 has 14 residues.

This rearrangement joins TRBV2 to TRBJ2-7; TRBD1 agrees at 7 bases. The CDR3 is made up of 15 amino acids. CDR1 SNHLY and CDR2 FYNNEI come from the germline V gene. V lost 5 bases and J lost 0; bases outside the gene matches: 7. In DNA form, the CDR3 reads TGTGCCAGCAGTTCCGGGACAGCGAACTCCTACGAGCAGTACTTC. Its translation is CASSSGTANSYEQYF.